This passage covers 9 T cell receptor beta chains from one sample sequenced in a study of blood T cell repertoires in COVID-19 (dated by TCRdb to 2018 to 2021). Library preparation was by the immunoSEQ multiplex PCR assay. The clones in this table, taken by TCRdb from immuneACCESS, are in-frame only. Not every clone is retained; where verified, under half of the shortfall comes from an unresolved V gene, and the cause of the rest is unknown. A total of about 50,000 clones appear in this sample, roughly 89% of them only once. The ten largest clones capture about 29% of the sample. The sequenced sample was peripheral blood. Every receptor here comes from a woman of 80 years or more with acute or convalescent COVID-19.

CDR3 in amino acids: CASSLGTAQETQYF. CDR3 in DNA: TGCGCCAGCAGCTTGGGGACAGCCCAAGAGACCCAGTACTTC. The chain uses TRBV5-1 and TRBJ2-5; the D gene is possibly TRBD1 (6 bases). The CDR3 contains 14 residues. Trimming cost V 0 bases and J 1 base, with 7 bases left between them. Germline CDR1 and CDR2: SGHRS and YFSETQ.

The chain employs TRBV30 and TRBJ1-5, with D uncertain. The CDR3 totals 14 residues. The germline V gene has CDR1 GTSNPN and CDR2 SVGIG (reference sequence). V was pared by 2 bases and J by 7 bases, with 15 bases between. CDR3 region: CAWSIDGVWQPQHF. The CDR3, as DNA: TGTGCCTGGAGTATCGACGGGGTTTGGCAGCCCCAGCATTTT.

The chain links TRBV4-1 to TRBJ2-4; D might be TRBD2 (6 bases). The CDR3 totals 14 residues. CDR1 is MGHRA and CDR2 is YSYEKL in the germline V gene. Trimming took off 0 bases at V and 11 bases at J, with 14 bases between the two ends. The CDR3 DNA follows: TGCGCCAGCAGCCAAGATCGGGGGACGGACTTTCAGTACTTC. Encoded protein: CASSQDRGTDFQYF.

V gene TRBV6-6 combines with J gene TRBJ1-6, with D perhaps matching TRBD1 (5 bases). The CDR3 runs to 13 residues. Trimming left V 2 bases short and J 10 bases short, with 9 bases between. From germline, CDR1 is MNHNY and CDR2 SVGAGI (reference sequence). The CDR3, as DNA: TGTGCCAGCAGTTACGGGCGGGGCTCACCCCTCCACTTT. Translated: CASSYGRGSPLHF.

This clone came up a few times. The chain employs TRBV16 and TRBJ2-5, with D maybe TRBD1 (6 bases). This CDR3 comprises 14 residues. In germline, CDR1 is KGHSY, CDR2 FQNENV. V was trimmed by 0 bases and J by 5 bases, leaving 10 bases between them. The CDR3 region has the DNA TGTGCCAGCAGCCAATCGAGGCAGGGGGAGACCCAGTACTTC. Protein: CASSQSRQGETQYF.

The rearrangement uses TRBV5-1 and TRBJ2-2; perhaps TRBD2 as D (6 bases). V was shortened by 4 bases and J by 6 bases, with 13 bases between the two germline ends. The CDR3 runs to 14 residues. CDR1 and CDR2 (germline): SGHRS, YFSETQ. The CDR3 is CASSDPGGPGELFF. The DNA of the CDR3 is TGCGCCAGCAGCGATCCCGGGGGTCCCGGGGAGCTGTTTTTT.

For the CDR3, the DNA is TGTGCCAGCAGCTATAGACAGGTACAGGAGACCCAGTACTTC. It encodes CASSYRQVQETQYF. J is TRBJ2-5 and V is TRBV3-1 (or the pseudogene TRBV3-2); possibly TRBD1 for D (6 bases). CDR1 and CDR2 (germline): LGHDT, YNNKEL (reference sequence). The CDR3 sequence is 14 residues long. V dropped 5 bases and J dropped 5 bases, with 15 bases sitting between them.

This clone was detected only a few times. This chain joins TRBV3-1 (or the pseudogene TRBV3-2) and TRBJ1-3; D is possibly TRBD1 (5 bases). The CDR3 has 13 amino acids. Germline V lookup: CDR1 LGHDT, CDR2 YNNKEL (reference sequence). Trimming removed 3 bases from V and 3 bases from J, with 6 bases in between. The CDR3 spells CASSQDIGNTIYF. The CDR3 region has the DNA TGTGCCAGCAGCCAGGACATTGGAAACACCATATATTTT.

The genes are TRBV30 and TRBJ1-4; 8 nucleotides align to TRBD1. In germline, CDR1 is GTSNPN, CDR2 SVGIG (reference sequence). There are 13 residues in the CDR3. With V trimmed by 2 bases and J by 8 bases, 4 bases remained unmatched. The CDR3 region is CAWSQQGDEKLFF. In DNA, the CDR3 is TGTGCCTGGAGTCAACAGGGGGACGAAAAACTGTTTTTT.